Listed here are 5 T cell receptor beta chains from one sample, sequenced in a study of cytomegalovirus exposure and HLA in healthy donors. The data were produced by immunoSEQ multiplex PCR, yet TCRdb's version contains in-frame clones alone and is incomplete. The data contain about 240,000 clones, roughly 86% of them singletons. The sequenced sample was PBMCs. All receptors derive from a woman between 25 and 40 years old in good health and CMV-seropositive.

This chain connects TRBV5-1 to TRBJ2-7, with 9 bases identical to TRBD1. The germline gives CDR1 SGHRS, CDR2 YFSETQ. V trimming: 3 bases; J trimming: 2 bases; junction bases outside the gene matches: 3. This CDR3 comprises 14 residues. The CDR3, as DNA: TGCGCCAGCAGCTCCCGGGACAGGGCCTACGAGCAGTACTTC. Protein sequence: CASSSRDRAYEQYF.

This rearrangement joins TRBV28 to TRBJ2-3; perhaps TRBD2 as D (6 bases). This CDR3 comprises 14 residues. Germline CDR1 MDHEN, CDR2 SYDVKM. The ends were cut back, 3 bases at V and 2 bases at J, with 9 bases in the middle. CDR3 sequence (DNA): TGTGCCAGCAGTTTGTCGCGGGACACAGATACGCAGTATTTT. Its protein product is CASSLSRDTDTQYF.

The chain couples TRBV7-9 to TRBJ2-5; 7 nucleotides match TRBD2. V lost 1 base to trimming and J lost 5 bases; unmatched junction nucleotides: 10. The CDR3 has 16 amino acids. Germline lookup yields CDR1 SEHNR and CDR2 FQNEAQ (reference sequence). The CDR3 region is CASSLVGGGPGETQYF. CDR3 nucleotide sequence: TGTGCCAGCAGCTTAGTTGGGGGAGGGCCGGGTGAGACCCAGTACTTC.

The chain couples TRBV18 to TRBJ2-7; 7 bases match TRBD2. The CDR3 extends over 16 amino acids. CDR1 and CDR2 (germline): KGHSH, LQKENI. With 3 bases clipped from V and 4 bases from J, the junction kept 12 bases outside the gene matches. The CDR3 is CASSPPKGGRGYEQYF. The CDR3 nucleotides read TGTGCCAGCTCACCCCCTAAAGGCGGGAGAGGATACGAGCAGTACTTC. The full variable domain, its missing parts supplied by reference TRBV18 and TRBJ2-7, is NAGVMQNPRHLVRRRGQEARLRCSPMKGHSHVYWYRQLPEEGLKFMVYLQKENIIDESGMPKERFSAEFPKEGPSILRIQQVVRGDSAAYFCASSPPKGGRGYEQYFGPGTRLTVT.

This chain joins TRBV29-1 and TRBJ1-1, with 8 bases identical to TRBD1. The V gene's germline CDR1 is SQVTM and CDR2 ANQGSEA. The length of the CDR3 is 15 residues. Trimming cost V 7 bases and J 1 base; bases outside gene matches: 11. The CDR3 nucleotides are TGCAGCGCCATCCCGACAGGGGCCGAGAACACTGAAGCTTTCTTT. Its protein is CSAIPTGAENTEAFF. Based on the CDR3 plus reference TRBV29-1 and TRBJ1-1, the full variable domain is SAVISQKPSRDICQRGTSLTIQCQVDSQVTMMFWYRQQPGQSLTLIATANQGSEATYESGFVIDKFPISRPNLTFSTLTVSNMSPEDSSIYLCSAIPTGAENTEAFFGQGTRLTVV.